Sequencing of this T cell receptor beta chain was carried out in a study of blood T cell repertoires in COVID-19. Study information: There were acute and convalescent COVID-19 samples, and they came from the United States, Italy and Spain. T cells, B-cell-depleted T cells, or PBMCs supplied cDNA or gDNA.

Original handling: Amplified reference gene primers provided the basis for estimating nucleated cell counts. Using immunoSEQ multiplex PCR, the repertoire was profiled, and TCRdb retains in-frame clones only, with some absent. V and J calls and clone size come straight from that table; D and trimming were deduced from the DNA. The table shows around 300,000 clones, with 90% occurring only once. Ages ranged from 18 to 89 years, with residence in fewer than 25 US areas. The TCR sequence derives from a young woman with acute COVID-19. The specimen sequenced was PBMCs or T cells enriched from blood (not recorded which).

CDR3 sequence reads: CASSPLVKDSYTF. The CDR3 DNA reads as TGTGCCAGCTCACCACTTGTTAAGGACTCCTACACCTTC. The V and J genes are TRBV18 and TRBJ1-2, with no clear D. Looked up from germline, CDR1 is KGHSH and CDR2 is LQKENI. The CDR3 has 13 amino acids. Trimming took off 1 base at V and 10 bases at J, with 13 bases between the two ends.